The clone carrying this TCR beta chain was counted many times. What it binds is unknown. At the time of active disease, bone marrow was collected from every patient. The data derive from a study of read filtering for tumor transcriptome and immune sequencing. This library used approximately 390 ng RNA and molecular barcoded adaptors spanning alpha/delta and beta/gamma chains. TCRdb analysed the reads with MiXCR anew, one entry per CDR3 protein. The sample consists of about 27,000 distinct CDR3 sequences, about an eighth of them appearing once. Study-level findings and limits: Without single-read clonotypes, shared clonotype proportions correlated more between IR-seq and RNA-seq.

The sequence came from a donor older than 35 with multiple myeloma. The source material was a population of CD138-negative cells sorted from bone marrow.

CDR3 DNA: TGTGCCAGCAGGACAGGGGGCTACAATGAGCAGTTCTTC. This translates into CASRTGGYNEQFF. V and J are TRBV19 and TRBJ2-1; 10 bases fit TRBD1. With 9 bases clipped from V and 3 bases from J, the junction kept 2 bases outside the gene matches. CDR3 length: 13 amino acids. Germline V lookup: CDR1 LNHDA, CDR2 SQIVND (reference sequence).